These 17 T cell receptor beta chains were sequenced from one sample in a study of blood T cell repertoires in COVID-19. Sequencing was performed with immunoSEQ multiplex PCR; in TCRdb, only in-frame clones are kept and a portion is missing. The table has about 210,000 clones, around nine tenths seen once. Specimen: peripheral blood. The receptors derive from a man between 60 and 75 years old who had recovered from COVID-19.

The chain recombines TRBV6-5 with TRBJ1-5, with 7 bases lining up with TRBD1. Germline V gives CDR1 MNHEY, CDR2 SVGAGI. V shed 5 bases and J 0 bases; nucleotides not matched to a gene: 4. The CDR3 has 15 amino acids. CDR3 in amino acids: CASSPTGTSNQPQHF. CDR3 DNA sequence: TGTGCCAGCAGTCCGACAGGGACTAGCAATCAGCCCCAGCATTTT.

For the CDR3, the DNA is TGTGCCAGCAGTTTCCAGGGCTCCTACGAGCAGTACTTC. Amino acid sequence: CASSFQGSYEQYF. The chain is built from TRBV27 and TRBJ2-7, with a weak D call TRBD1 (5 bases). The CDR3 loop spans 13 amino acids. V was pared by 3 bases and J by 0 bases, with 6 bases between. Germline V gene sequence: CDR1 MNHEY, CDR2 SMNVEV (reference sequence).

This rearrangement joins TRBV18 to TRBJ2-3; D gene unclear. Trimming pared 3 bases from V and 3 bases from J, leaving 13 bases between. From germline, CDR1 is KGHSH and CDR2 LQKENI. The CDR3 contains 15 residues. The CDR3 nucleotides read TGTGCCAGCTCACCTCAACCACTCGGGACAGATACGCAGTATTTT. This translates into CASSPQPLGTDTQYF.

CDR3: CATSDGTGGRAEAFF. CDR3 in DNA: TGTGCCACCAGTGATGGGACAGGGGGAAGGGCTGAAGCTTTCTTT. V usage is TRBV24-1 and J usage is TRBJ1-1, with 11 bases matching TRBD1. CDR1 KGHDR and CDR2 SFDVKD come from the germline V gene. The ends lost 3 bases at V and 6 bases at J; junction bases unmatched: 5. The CDR3 runs 15 residues.

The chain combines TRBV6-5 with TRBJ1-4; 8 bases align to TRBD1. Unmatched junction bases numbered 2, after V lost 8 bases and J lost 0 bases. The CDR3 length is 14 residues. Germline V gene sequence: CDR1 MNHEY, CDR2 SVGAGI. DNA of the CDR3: TGTGCCAGCCAGGGGGCCGCAACTAATGAAAAACTGTTTTTT. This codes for CASQGAATNEKLFF.

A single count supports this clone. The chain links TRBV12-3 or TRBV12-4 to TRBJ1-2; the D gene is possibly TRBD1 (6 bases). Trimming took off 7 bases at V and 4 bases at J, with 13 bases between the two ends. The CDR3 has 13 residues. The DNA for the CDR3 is TGTGCCAGCACCCTAGGGGGGGTCTATGGCTACACCTTC. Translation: CASTLGGVYGYTF.

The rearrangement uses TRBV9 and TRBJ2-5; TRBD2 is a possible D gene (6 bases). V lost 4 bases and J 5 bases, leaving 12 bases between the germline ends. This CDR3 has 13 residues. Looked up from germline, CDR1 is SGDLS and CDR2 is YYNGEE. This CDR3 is CASSLGGSETQYF. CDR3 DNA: TGTGCCAGCAGCCTTGGGGGGTCGGAGACCCAGTACTTC. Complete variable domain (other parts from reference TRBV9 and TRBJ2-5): DSGVTQTPKHLITATGQRVTLRCSPRSGDLSVYWYQQSLDQGLQFLIQYYNGEERAKGNILERFSAQQFPDLHSELNLSSLELGDSALYFCASSLGGSETQYFGPGTRLLVL.

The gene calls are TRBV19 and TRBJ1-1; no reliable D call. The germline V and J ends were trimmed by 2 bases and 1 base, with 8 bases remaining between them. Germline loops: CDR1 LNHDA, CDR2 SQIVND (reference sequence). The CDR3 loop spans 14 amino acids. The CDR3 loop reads CASSIRQANTEAFF. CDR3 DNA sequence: TGTGCCAGTAGTATACGACAAGCGAACACTGAAGCTTTCTTT.

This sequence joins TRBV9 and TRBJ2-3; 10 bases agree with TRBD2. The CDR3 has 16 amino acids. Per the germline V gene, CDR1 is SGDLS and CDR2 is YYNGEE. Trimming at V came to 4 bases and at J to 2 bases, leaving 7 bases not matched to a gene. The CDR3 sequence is CASSTRTSGLTDTQYF. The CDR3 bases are TGTGCCAGCAGCACCCGGACTAGCGGTCTCACAGATACGCAGTATTTT.

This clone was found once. CDR3 sequence (DNA): TGTGCCAGTGCAACAGGGGCGCAAGAGACCCAGTACTTC. This sequence encodes CASATGAQETQYF. The rearrangement joins TRBV19 to TRBJ2-5, with 7 bases that match TRBD1. Germline CDR1 and CDR2: LNHDA and SQIVND (reference sequence). The V and J ends lost 8 bases and 2 bases, in that order; junction bases with no gene match: 5. CDR3 length equals 13 residues.

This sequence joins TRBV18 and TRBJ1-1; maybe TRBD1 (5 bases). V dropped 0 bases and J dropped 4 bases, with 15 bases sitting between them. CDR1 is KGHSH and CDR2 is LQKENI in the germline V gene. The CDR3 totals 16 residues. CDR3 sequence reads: CASSPPGGNAATEAFF. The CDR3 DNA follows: TGTGCCAGCTCACCACCGGGGGGAAATGCGGCCACTGAAGCTTTCTTT.

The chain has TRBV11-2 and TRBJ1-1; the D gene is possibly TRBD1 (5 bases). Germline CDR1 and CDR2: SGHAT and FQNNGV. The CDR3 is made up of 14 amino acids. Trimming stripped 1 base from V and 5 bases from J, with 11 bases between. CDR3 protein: CASSLVGGGTEAFF. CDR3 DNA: TGTGCCAGCAGCTTAGTCGGGGGTGGAACTGAAGCTTTCTTT.

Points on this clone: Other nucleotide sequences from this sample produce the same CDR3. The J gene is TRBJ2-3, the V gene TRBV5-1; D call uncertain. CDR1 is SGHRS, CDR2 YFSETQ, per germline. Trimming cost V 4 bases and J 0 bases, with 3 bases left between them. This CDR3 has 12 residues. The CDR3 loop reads CASSPSTDTQYF. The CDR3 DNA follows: TGCGCCAGCAGCCCAAGCACAGATACGCAGTATTTT.

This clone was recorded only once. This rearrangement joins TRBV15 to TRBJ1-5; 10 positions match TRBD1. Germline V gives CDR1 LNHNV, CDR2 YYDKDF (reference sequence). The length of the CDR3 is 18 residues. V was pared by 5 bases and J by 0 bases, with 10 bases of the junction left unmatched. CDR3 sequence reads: CATSAGTGVGLSNQPQHF. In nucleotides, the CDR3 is TGTGCCACCAGCGCTGGGACAGGGGTTGGCCTTAGCAATCAGCCCCAGCATTTT.

The CDR3 coding sequence is TGTGCCAGCAGCGTAGTCTCGAGCTCCTATAATTCACCCCTCCACTTT. Protein: CASSVVSSSYNSPLHF. The chain links TRBV9 to TRBJ1-6; D ambiguous. The CDR3 sequence is 16 residues long. The germline V gene encodes CDR1 SGDLS and CDR2 YYNGEE. V shed 0 bases and J shed 0 bases, with 7 bases lying between them. The full variable domain, in which reference TRBV9 and TRBJ1-6 provide the parts outside the CDR3, is DSGVTQTPKHLITATGQRVTLRCSPRSGDLSVYWYQQSLDQGLQFLIQYYNGEERAKGNILERFSAQQFPDLHSELNLSSLELGDSALYFCASSVVSSSYNSPLHFGNGTRLTVT.

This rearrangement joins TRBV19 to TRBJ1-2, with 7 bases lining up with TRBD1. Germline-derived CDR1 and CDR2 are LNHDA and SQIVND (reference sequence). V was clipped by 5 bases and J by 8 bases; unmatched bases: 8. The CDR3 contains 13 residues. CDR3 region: CASSPTGPRGYTF. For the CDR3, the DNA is TGTGCCAGTAGTCCGACAGGGCCTAGGGGCTACACCTTC.

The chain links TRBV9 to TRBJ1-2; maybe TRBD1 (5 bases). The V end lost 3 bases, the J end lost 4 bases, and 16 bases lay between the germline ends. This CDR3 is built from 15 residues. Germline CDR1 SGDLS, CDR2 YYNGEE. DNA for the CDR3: TGTGCCAGCAGCGCCACTGGGGGGGTGGCCTATGGCTACACCTTC. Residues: CASSATGGVAYGYTF.